This TCR beta chain was documented in a study of T cell responses to AZD1222 COVID-19 vaccine. Turning to the study itself: Whether given at about 4 or about 12 weeks, second doses were pooled. The study's findings and limits: The donors showed a predominance of white British ancestry and of females, with possible underestimation of clonal diversity. In the spike-specific TCR repertoire, nearly half reportedly target unmutated variant regions. Repertoires were collected only later (after the peak T cell response had occurred).

With respect to this clone: Its cognate antigen is unknown.

The CDR3 is made up of 16 amino acids. Germline CDR1 is LGHNA and CDR2 is YSLEER. Losses at the gene ends were 0 bases for V and 3 bases for J; bases not matched to a gene: 2. Only in-frame clones appear in the TCRdb table, and some are missing; sequencing was by immunoSEQ multiplex PCR. The table lists 150,000 or so clones, 70% to 90% of them singletons. The sample here was peripheral blood, taken on day 0 of AZD1222 vaccination. The clonotype originates from an adult in good health. This chain links TRBV4-3 with TRBJ2-6; 7 nucleotides align to TRBD1. Here the CDR3 DNA reads TGCGCCAGCAGCCAAGAACAGGGGAGTGGGGCCAACGTCCTGACTTTC. This encodes CASSQEQGSGANVLTF.